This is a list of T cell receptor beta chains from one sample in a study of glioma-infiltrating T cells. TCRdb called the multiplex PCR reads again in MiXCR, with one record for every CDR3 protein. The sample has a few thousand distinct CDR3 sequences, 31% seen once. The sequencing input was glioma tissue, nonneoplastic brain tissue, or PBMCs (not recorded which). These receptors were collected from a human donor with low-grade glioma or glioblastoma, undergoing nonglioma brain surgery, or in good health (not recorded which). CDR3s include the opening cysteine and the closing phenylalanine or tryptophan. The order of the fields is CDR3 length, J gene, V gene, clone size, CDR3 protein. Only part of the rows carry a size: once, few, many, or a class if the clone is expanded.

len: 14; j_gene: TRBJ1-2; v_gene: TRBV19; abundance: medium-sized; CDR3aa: CASSFWDHNYGYTF
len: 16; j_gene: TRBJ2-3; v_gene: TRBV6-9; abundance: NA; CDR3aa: CASSYKGQGAGDTQYF
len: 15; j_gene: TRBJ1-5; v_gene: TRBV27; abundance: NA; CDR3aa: CASSLVPPSNQPQHF
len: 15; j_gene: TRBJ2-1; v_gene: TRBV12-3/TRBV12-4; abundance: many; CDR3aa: CASSFGLSSYNEQFF
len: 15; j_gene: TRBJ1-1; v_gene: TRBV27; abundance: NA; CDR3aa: CASSAGVGMNTEAFF
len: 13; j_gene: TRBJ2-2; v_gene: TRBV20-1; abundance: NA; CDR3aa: CSARAENTKELFF
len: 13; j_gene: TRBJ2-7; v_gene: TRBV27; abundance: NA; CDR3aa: CVSSFSRTYEQYF
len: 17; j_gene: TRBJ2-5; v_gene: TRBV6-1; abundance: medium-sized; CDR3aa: CASSDRTGVIFQETQYF
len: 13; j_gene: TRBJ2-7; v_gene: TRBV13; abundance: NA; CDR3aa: CASSCGDREEQYF
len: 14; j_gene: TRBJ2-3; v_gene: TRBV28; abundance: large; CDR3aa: CASIQTSVPDTQYF
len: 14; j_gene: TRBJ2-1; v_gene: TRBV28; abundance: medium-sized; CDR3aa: CASRPGTGSNEQFF
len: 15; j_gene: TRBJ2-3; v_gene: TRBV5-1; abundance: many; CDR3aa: CASSGDGLSTDTQYF
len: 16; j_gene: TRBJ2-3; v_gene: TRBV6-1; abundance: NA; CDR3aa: CASSHVGVVPSNTQYF
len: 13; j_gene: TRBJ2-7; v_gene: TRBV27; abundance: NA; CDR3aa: CASSPYRPYEQYF
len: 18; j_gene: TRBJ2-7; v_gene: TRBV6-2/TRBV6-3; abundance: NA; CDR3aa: CASIYDSPGAGSSYEQYF
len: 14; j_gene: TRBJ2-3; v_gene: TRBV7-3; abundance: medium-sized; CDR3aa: CASSPDRGQDTQYF
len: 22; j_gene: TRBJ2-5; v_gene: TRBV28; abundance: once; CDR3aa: CASSRYPHPGTSGTYIQETQYF
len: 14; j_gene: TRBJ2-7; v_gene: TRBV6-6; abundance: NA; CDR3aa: CASSYAGGAVEQYF
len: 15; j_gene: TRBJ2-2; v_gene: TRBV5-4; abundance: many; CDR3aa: CASSLASRPWGELFF
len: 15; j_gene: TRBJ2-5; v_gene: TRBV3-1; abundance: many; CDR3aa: CASSRGLAGLETQYF
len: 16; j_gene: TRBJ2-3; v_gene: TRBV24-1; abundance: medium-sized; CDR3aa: CATSDLPGGWLGTQYF
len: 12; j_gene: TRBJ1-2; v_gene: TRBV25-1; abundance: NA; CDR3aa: CARSGPPGGSTF
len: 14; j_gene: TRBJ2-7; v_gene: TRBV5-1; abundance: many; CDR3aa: CASSDYSKNYEQYF
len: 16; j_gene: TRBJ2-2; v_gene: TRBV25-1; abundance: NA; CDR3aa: CASSEYGGGATGELFF
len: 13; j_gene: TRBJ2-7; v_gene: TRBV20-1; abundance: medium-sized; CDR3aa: CSGSTGNSYEQYF
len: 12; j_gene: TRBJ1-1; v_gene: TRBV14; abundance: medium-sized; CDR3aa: CASSPRAGGAFF
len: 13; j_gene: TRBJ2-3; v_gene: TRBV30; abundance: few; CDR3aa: CACPGTSTDTQYF
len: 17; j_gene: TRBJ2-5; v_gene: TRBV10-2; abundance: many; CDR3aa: CASSESLAGGYQETQYF
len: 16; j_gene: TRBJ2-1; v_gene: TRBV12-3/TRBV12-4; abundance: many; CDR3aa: CASSLVLGTGYNEQFF